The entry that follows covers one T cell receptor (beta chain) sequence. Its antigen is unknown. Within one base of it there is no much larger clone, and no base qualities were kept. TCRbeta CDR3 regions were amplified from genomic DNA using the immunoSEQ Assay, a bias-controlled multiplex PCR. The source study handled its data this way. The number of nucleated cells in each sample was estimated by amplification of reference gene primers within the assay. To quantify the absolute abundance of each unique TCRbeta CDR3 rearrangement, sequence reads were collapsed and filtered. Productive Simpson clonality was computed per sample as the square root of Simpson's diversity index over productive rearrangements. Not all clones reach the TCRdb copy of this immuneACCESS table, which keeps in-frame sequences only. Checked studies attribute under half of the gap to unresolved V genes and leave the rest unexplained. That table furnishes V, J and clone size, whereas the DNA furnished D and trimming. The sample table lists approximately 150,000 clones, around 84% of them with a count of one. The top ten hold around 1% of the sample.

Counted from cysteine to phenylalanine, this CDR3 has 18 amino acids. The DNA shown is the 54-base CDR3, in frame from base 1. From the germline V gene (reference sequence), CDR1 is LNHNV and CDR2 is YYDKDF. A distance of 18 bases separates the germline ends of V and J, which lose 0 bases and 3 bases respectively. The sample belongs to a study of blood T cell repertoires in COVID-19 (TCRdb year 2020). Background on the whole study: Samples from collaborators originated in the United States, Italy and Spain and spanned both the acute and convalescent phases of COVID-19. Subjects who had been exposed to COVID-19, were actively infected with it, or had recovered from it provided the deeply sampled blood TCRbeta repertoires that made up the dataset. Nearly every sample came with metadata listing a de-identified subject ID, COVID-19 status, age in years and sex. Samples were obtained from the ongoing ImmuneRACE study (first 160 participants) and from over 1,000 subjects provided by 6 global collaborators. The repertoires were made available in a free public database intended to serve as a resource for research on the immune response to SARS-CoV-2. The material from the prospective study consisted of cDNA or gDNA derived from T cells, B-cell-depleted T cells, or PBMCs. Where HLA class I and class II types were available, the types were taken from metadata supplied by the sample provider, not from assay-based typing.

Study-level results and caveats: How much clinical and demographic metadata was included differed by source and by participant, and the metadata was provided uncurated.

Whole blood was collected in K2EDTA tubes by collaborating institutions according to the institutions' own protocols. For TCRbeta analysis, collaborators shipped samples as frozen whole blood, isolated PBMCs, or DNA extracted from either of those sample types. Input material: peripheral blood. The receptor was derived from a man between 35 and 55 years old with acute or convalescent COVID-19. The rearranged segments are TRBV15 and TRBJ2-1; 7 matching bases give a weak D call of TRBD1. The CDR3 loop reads CATSRDYRGGAGYNEQFF. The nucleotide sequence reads TGTGCCACCAGCAGAGATTACAGGGGCGGGGCCGGCTACAATGAGCAGTTCTTC.